The T cell receptor beta chain described here comes from a study of regulatory and conventional T cells in RAG deficiency. Findings and caveats of the study: Patient subsets had shorter CDR3s; Omenn Treg-Tconv overlap exceeded 85%.

Libraries were prepared by immunoSEQ multiplex PCR; TCRdb keeps only in-frame clonotypes and omits some of them. Among 45,000 or so clones listed, 90% were seen once. The CDR3 is 14 amino acids. Germline V lookup: CDR1 SGHRS, CDR2 YFSETQ. The ends were cut back, 0 bases at V and 8 bases at J, with 12 bases in the middle. With respect to this clone: Its antigen is undetermined.

The sorted conventional CD4+ T cells were CD25-low and CD127-high, with genomic DNA sequenced. These data also formed part of another study, on regulatory T cells. That source reports: Primers: 52 TRBV forward and 13 TRBJ reverse.

This TCR derives from a human donor in good health. This sequence joins TRBV5-1 and TRBJ2-4; tentatively, D is TRBD1 or TRBD2 (6 bases each). What was sequenced was CD4+ effector T cells sorted from blood. Written as DNA, the CDR3 is TGCGCCAGCAGCTTGGCCGGGGGCAGGGACATTCAGTACTTC. Protein sequence: CASSLAGGRDIQYF.